Detailed here is one TCR beta chain. Its antigen remains undetermined. No base-level quality is on record; no much larger clone is a single base apart. V sheds 0 bases and J sheds 7 bases, leaving 3 bases between their ends. The germline V gene supplies CDR1 MNHEY and CDR2 SVGAGI. The CDR3 measures 11 amino acids from cysteine to phenylalanine. Only the CDR3 region is kept as DNA, spanning 33 bases read in frame from base 1. The data are from a study of blood T cell repertoires in COVID-19 (dated by TCRdb to 2019 to 2021). Broadly, across the study: The collaborator samples originated in the United States, Italy and Spain and spanned the acute and convalescent phases of COVID-19. Where HLA class I and class II types were available, the types were taken from metadata supplied by the sample provider, not from assay-based typing. The samples were drawn from two sources: the first 160 participants of the ongoing ImmuneRACE study, and fewer than 1,500 subjects contributed by 6 global collaborators. The repertoires were released in a freely available public database meant as a resource for research on the immune response to SARS-CoV-2. The material from the prospective study consisted of cDNA or gDNA derived from T cells, B-cell-depleted T cells, or PBMCs. Deeply sampled blood TCRbeta repertoires from subjects exposed to, actively infected with, or recovered from COVID-19 were included in the dataset. Nearly every sample came with metadata listing a de-identified subject ID, COVID-19 status, age in years and sex. Study-level results and caveats: The quantity of clinical and demographic metadata differed by source and by participant and was supplied without curation.

The immunoSEQ Assay, a bias-controlled multiplex PCR, was used to amplify TCRbeta CDR3 regions from genomic DNA. As for the original processing: The number of nucleated cells in each sample was estimated by amplification of reference gene primers within the assay. To quantify the absolute abundance of each unique TCRbeta CDR3 rearrangement, sequence reads were collapsed and filtered. For each sample, productive Simpson clonality was calculated by taking the square root of Simpson's diversity index across productive rearrangements. In TCRdb, the immuneACCESS table is reduced to in-frame sequences with V and J assigned. These tables do not hold every clone; where another copy was compared, an unresolved V gene accounts for under half, and the others remain unexplained. V and J calls and clone size are as listed in that table; D and trimming were resolved from the DNA. The sample records some 150,000 clones, about four fifths of which are singletons. Of the sample, approximately 3% is held by the ten largest clones.

Whole blood was collected in K2EDTA tubes by collaborating institutions according to the institutions' own protocols. For TCRbeta analysis, collaborator samples were shipped as frozen whole blood, as isolated PBMCs, or as DNA extracted from either sample type. The rearrangement joined TRBV6-5 to TRBJ2-5, with the D gene call left open. Sequencing was performed on peripheral blood. The receptor was derived from a woman of 80 years or more with acute or convalescent COVID-19. The CDR3 is CASSYSATQYF. The DNA sequence reads TGTGCCAGCAGTTACTCGGCGACCCAGTACTTC.